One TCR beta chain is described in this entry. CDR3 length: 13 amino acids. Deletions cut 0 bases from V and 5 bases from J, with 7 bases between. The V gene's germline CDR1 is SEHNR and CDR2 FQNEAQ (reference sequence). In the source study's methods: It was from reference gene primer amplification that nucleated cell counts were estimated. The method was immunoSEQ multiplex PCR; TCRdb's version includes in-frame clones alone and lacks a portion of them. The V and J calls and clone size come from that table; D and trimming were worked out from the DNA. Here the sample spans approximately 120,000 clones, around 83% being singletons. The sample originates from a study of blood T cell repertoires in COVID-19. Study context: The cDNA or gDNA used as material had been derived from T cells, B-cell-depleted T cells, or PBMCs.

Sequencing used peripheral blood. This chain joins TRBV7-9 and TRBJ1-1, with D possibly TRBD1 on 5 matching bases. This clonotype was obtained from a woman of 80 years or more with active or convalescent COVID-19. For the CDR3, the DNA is TGTGCCAGCAGCTTAGCGGGGCTTACTGAAGCTTTCTTT. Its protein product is CASSLAGLTEAFF.